These 13 T cell receptor beta chains originate from one sample sequenced in a study of Ad26.COV2.S vaccination and SARS-CoV-2 variants. Treatment here: around 19 received Ad26.COV2.S at low or high dose, single or two shots; 5 received placebo; per-sample allocation not given. Collection of the samples took place on day 63 after the first injection of vaccine or placebo. Repertoires were generated with immunoSEQ multiplex PCR, while TCRdb's copy carries only in-frame clones and drops some. The sample contains around 310,000 clones, almost 90% of which appear only once. Specimen: peripheral blood, collected in a trial of Ad26.COV2.S vaccine versus placebo. Receptors originate from a person aged 18-65 years who received the Ad26.COV2.S COVID-19 vaccine or a placebo.

A single count supports this clone. The V and J genes are TRBV4-1 and TRBJ1-5, with D unclear. Germline CDR1 MGHRA, CDR2 YSYEKL. The CDR3 has 15 residues. V was trimmed by 3 bases and J by 5 bases, leaving 14 bases between them. DNA of the CDR3: TGCGCCAGCAGCCAGGTTACATCCGCAGATCAGCCCCAGCATTTT. It yields the protein CASSQVTSADQPQHF.

The chain employs TRBV10-3 and TRBJ2-1; D not certain. CDR1 is ENHRY and CDR2 is SYGVKD in the germline V gene. The V and J ends lost 3 bases and 1 base respectively, with 4 bases between them. This CDR3 comprises 13 residues. The CDR3 DNA sequence: TGTGCCATCAGTGACCGATCCTACAATGAGCAGTTCTTC. Translation gives CAISDRSYNEQFF.

The chain is built from TRBV9 and TRBJ1-2; 12 nucleotides line up with TRBD1. V was clipped by 4 bases and J by 0 bases; unmatched bases: 7. Germline CDR1 and CDR2: SGDLS and YYNGEE. CDR3 size: 17 residues. This chain's CDR3 is CASSRGTGGPTNYGYTF. Here the CDR3 DNA reads TGTGCCAGCAGCCGAGGGACAGGGGGCCCCACTAACTATGGCTACACCTTC.

The V and J genes are TRBV5-6 and TRBJ2-5, with 7 bases identical to TRBD2. Looked up from germline, CDR1 is SGHDT and CDR2 is YYEEEE. Losses at the gene ends were 4 bases for V and 3 bases for J; bases not matched to a gene: 6. This CDR3 has 14 residues. As DNA, the CDR3 is TGTGCCAGCAGCCTTGTGGGGAGGGAAGAGACCCAGTACTTC. Translating gives CASSLVGREETQYF. The variable domain in full, completed from reference TRBV5-6 and TRBJ2-5, reads DAGVTQSPTHLIKTRGQQVTLRCSPKSGHDTVSWYQQALGQGPQFIFQYYEEEERQRGNFPDRFSGHQFPNYSSELNVNALLLGDSALYLCASSLVGREETQYFGPGTRLLVL.

The rearrangement uses TRBV25-1 and TRBJ2-7; D is unresolved. The V and J ends lost 1 base and 1 base respectively, with 8 bases between them. Per germline, CDR1 MGHDK and CDR2 SYGVNS. This CDR3 is 14 amino acids long. CDR3 protein: CASSESGKSYEQYV. CDR3 bases: TGTGCCAGCAGTGAATCCGGCAAATCCTACGAGCAGTACGTC.

The J gene is TRBJ2-6, the V gene TRBV27; no definite D call. V shed 5 bases and J shed 3 bases, with 5 bases lying between them. This CDR3 has 13 amino acids. From germline, CDR1 is MNHEY and CDR2 SMNVEV (reference sequence). The CDR3 nucleotides are TGTGCCAGCAGTCGGAGTGGGGCCAACGTCCTGACTTTC. Its protein product is CASSRSGANVLTF.

This clone was detected once. The rearrangement joins TRBV5-6 to TRBJ2-2, with unresolved D. CDR3 length: 16 residues. Trimming took 1 base from V and 4 from J, leaving 14 bases between them. Germline V CDR1 and CDR2: SGHDT, YYEEEE. CDR3 nucleotides: TGTGCCAGCAGCTTGATGGGTCCCTGGGGCACCGGGGAGCTGTTTTTT. Translated, it gives CASSLMGPWGTGELFF.

V is TRBV10-2 and J is TRBJ2-2; the match to TRBD2 covers 7 bases. This CDR3 has 16 amino acids. The V gene end was trimmed by 3 bases and the J gene end by 7 bases; junction bases not matched to a gene: 11. Germline V gene data show CDR1 as WSHSY and CDR2 as SAAADI. CDR3 DNA sequence: TGCGCCAGCAGTGACTCTCGGCGGGGGACTCTCGGGGAGCTGTTTTTT. It is translated as CASSDSRRGTLGELFF.

The chain is built from TRBV19 and TRBJ1-5; TRBD1 matches 9 bases. Per the germline V gene, CDR1 is LNHDA and CDR2 is SQIVND (reference sequence). The CDR3 runs to 15 residues. V trimming: 9 bases; J trimming: 5 bases; junction bases outside the gene matches: 11. CDR3 bases: TGTGCCAGCTGGGCGGAGGGACAGGGCTATCAGCCCCAGCATTTT. Translated, it gives CASWAEGQGYQPQHF.

V is TRBV12-3 or TRBV12-4 and J is TRBJ2-7, with TRBD2 identical over 10 bases. The CDR3 sequence is 13 residues long. The trim removed 6 bases at V and 5 bases at J, leaving 4 bases unmatched. The CDR3 nucleotides are TGTGCCAGCAGGACTAGCGGGTCCCACGAGCAGTACTTC. Translation gives CASRTSGSHEQYF.

The chain uses TRBV19 and TRBJ1-1, with unresolved D. Germline V gene lookup returns CDR1 LNHDA and CDR2 SQIVND (reference sequence). Trimming removed 2 bases at V and 7 bases at J, with 8 bases between. This CDR3 has 12 amino acids. The CDR3 nucleotides read TGTGCCAGTAGTATAATGACAAATGAAGCTTTCTTT. Translation gives CASSIMTNEAFF.

The chain couples TRBV5-1 to TRBJ1-1, with D maybe TRBD1 (5 bases). Deletions cut 4 bases from V and 4 bases from J, with 11 bases between. CDR1 SGHRS and CDR2 YFSETQ come from the germline V gene. The CDR3 runs 13 residues. CDR3 loop: CASSPGTRTEAFF. In nucleotides, the CDR3 is TGCGCCAGCAGCCCCGGGACCCGCACTGAAGCTTTCTTT.

The chain is built from TRBV6-5 and TRBJ1-1; D gene unclear. CDR1 MNHEY and CDR2 SVGAGI come from the germline V gene. There are 13 residues in the CDR3. V was clipped by 6 bases and J by 3 bases, with 11 bases between them. Here the CDR3 reads CASRVLLDTEAFF. The CDR3 DNA sequence: TGTGCCAGCAGGGTGTTGTTGGACACTGAAGCTTTCTTT.